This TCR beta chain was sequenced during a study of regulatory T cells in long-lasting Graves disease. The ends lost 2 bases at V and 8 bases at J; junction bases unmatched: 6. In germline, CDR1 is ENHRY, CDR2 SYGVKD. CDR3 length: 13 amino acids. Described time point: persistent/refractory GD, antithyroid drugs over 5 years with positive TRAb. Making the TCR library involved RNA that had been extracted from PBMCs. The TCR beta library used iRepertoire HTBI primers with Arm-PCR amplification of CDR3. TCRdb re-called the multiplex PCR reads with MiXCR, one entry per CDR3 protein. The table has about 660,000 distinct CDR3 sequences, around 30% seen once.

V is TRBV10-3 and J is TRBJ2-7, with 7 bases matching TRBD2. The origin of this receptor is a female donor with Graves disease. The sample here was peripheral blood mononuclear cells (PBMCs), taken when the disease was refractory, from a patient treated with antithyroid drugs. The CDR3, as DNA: TGTGCCATCAGTGAGGTTAGCGGGCTGCAGCAGTACTTC. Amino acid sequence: CAISEVSGLQQYF.